The 11 T cell receptor beta chains below were found in one sample sequenced in a study of blood T cell repertoires in COVID-19. Profiling relied on immunoSEQ multiplex PCR, and the TCRdb table lists in-frame clones only, not all of them. Of roughly 150,000 clones in the sample, around four fifths are singletons; the top ten hold 6.2%. The sample was PBMCs or T cells enriched from blood (not recorded which). These receptors all come from a woman in her thirties or forties who had recovered from COVID-19.

The J gene is TRBJ2-3, the V gene TRBV9; 7 bases are shared with TRBD2. CDR1 is SGDLS, CDR2 YYNGEE, per germline. V was clipped by 4 bases and J by 0 bases; unmatched bases: 8. This CDR3 has 16 residues. The CDR3 here is CASSTRTSDSTDTQYF. CDR3 nucleotide sequence: TGTGCCAGCAGCACCCGGACTAGTGATAGCACAGATACGCAGTATTTT.

The chain combines TRBV12-5 with TRBJ2-3; D gene ambiguous. The CDR3 runs to 16 residues. V gave up 6 bases and J gave up 0 bases, with 16 bases separating them. Germline V gene sequence: CDR1 LGHNT, CDR2 FRNRAP. CDR3 DNA sequence: TGTGCTAGTGGGGTGGAACAGTACGAAAGCACAGATACGCAGTATTTT. This gives the protein CASGVEQYESTDTQYF.

This chain connects TRBV30 to TRBJ1-1, with D hard to call. This CDR3 is built from 14 residues. Germline-derived CDR1 and CDR2 are GTSNPN and SVGIG (reference sequence). The V gene lost 0 bases and the J gene lost 1 base, with 9 bases spanning the gap. The CDR3 sequence is CAWSVGRSNTEAFF. The CDR3 coding sequence is TGTGCCTGGAGTGTCGGCAGGTCGAACACTGAAGCTTTCTTT.

This clone was counted a few times. This chain connects TRBV10-1 to TRBJ2-1; D is undetermined. Germline V gene lookup returns CDR1 WNHNN and CDR2 SYGVQD (reference sequence). CDR3 length equals 14 residues. The germline V and J ends were trimmed by 3 bases and 0 bases, with 6 bases remaining between them. The CDR3 region has the DNA TGCGCCAGCAGTGAAGCTAGCTCCTACAATGAGCAGTTCTTC. Translating it yields CASSEASSYNEQFF.

The chain couples TRBV5-8 to TRBJ1-4; tentatively, D is TRBD1 (6 bases). Germline CDR1 reads SGHTS; CDR2 reads YDEGEE. This CDR3 contains 17 residues. Trimming took 0 bases from V and 4 from J, leaving 16 bases between them. The CDR3 reads CASSLAVGGNDNEKLFF. In DNA form, the CDR3 reads TGTGCCAGCAGCTTGGCCGTAGGGGGAAACGATAATGAAAAACTGTTTTTT.

The chain combines TRBV5-1 with TRBJ2-7; TRBD1 might be the D (5 bases). Germline V gene data show CDR1 as SGHRS and CDR2 as YFSETQ. Trimming took 3 bases from V and 3 from J, leaving 7 bases between them. The CDR3 runs to 12 residues. CDR3 DNA: TGCGCCAGCAGCTCGACAGACTACGAGCAGTACTTC. Protein: CASSSTDYEQYF.

The chain employs TRBV19 and TRBJ2-2, with a weak D call TRBD1 (5 bases). Germline V lookup: CDR1 LNHDA, CDR2 SQIVND (reference sequence). V lost 3 bases and J 10 bases, leaving 15 bases between the germline ends. The CDR3 is 14 residues long. The CDR3 here is CASSIPRAVEELFF. CDR3 DNA sequence: TGTGCCAGTAGTATCCCCAGGGCGGTTGAGGAGCTGTTTTTT.

This clone was observed a single time. The CDR3 reads CASSQGDTGLNGYTF. In nucleotides, the CDR3 is TGTGCCAGCAGCCAAGGAGACACAGGGTTGAATGGCTACACCTTC. This sequence joins TRBV3-1 (or the pseudogene TRBV3-2) and TRBJ1-2, with D possibly matching TRBD1 (6 bases). Trimming removed 1 base at V and 6 bases at J, with 15 bases between. Germline assignment: CDR1 LGHDT and CDR2 YNNKEL (reference sequence). The CDR3 length is 15 residues.

The chain carries TRBV10-3 and TRBJ2-1; the match to TRBD2 covers 11 bases. The germline V gene has CDR1 ENHRY and CDR2 SYGVKD. After removal of 2 bases from V and 9 bases from J, the junction contained 9 bases not matched to a gene. The CDR3 covers 16 residues. The DNA of the CDR3 is TGTGCCATCAGTGAGACATCTAGCGGGGGGTCACGTGAGCAGTTCTTC. Translating gives CAISETSSGGSREQFF.

The chain joins TRBV9 to TRBJ1-5; D is undetermined. The germline CDR1 and CDR2 sequences are SGDLS and YYNGEE. Trimming pared 4 bases from V and 4 bases from J, leaving 12 bases between. CDR3 length equals 14 residues. CDR3 region: CASSRGTANQPQHF. DNA for the CDR3: TGTGCCAGCAGCCGAGGTACCGCTAATCAGCCCCAGCATTTT.

CDR3 DNA sequence: TGTGCCAGCAGCTTCGGGTTCCGGGACATTCAAAATTCACCCCTCCACTTT. This gives the protein CASSFGFRDIQNSPLHF. The rearrangement links TRBV5-5 to TRBJ1-6, with a possible D match to TRBD1 (6 bases). Trimming shortened V by 2 bases and J by 7 bases, and 19 bases separated the two germline ends. The CDR3 covers 17 residues. CDR1 is SGHKS, CDR2 YYEKEE, per germline (reference sequence).